This is a list of T cell receptor beta chains from one sample in a study of T cell responses to AZD1222 COVID-19 vaccine. The method was immunoSEQ multiplex PCR; TCRdb's version includes in-frame clones alone and lacks a portion of them. The table has roughly 160,000 clones, roughly nine tenths seen once. Sequenced material: peripheral blood, taken on day 0 of AZD1222 vaccination. These receptors were obtained from an adult in good health. Each CDR3 is given with its conserved first and last residue. A D gene is named only where the DNA matches it firmly. Clone size is stated in some rows and not others, as once, few, many or a class when expanded.

d_gene	abundance	j_gene	v_gene	CDR3nt	CDR3aa
NA	NA	TRBJ2-2	TRBV2	TGTGCCAGCAGTGGGGCAGGGTTGGCCGGGGAGCTGTTTTTT	CASSGAGLAGELFF
NA	NA	TRBJ2-1	TRBV28	TGTGCCAGCAGTCAAGACGCAGGGATAGAGCAGTTCTTC	CASSQDAGIEQFF
NA	NA	TRBJ1-2	TRBV6-6	TGTGCCAGCAGCCAACCGACCGGGGTGGTCTATGGCTACACCTTC	CASSQPTGVVYGYTF
NA	NA	TRBJ1-5	TRBV19	TGTGCCAGTAGTATAGATGCAGACCAGCCCCAGCATTTT	CASSIDADQPQHF
NA	NA	TRBJ2-7	TRBV27	TGTGCCGCTAGACCCCTCGAGGGGTACGAGCAGTACTTC	CAARPLEGYEQYF
NA	NA	TRBJ2-7	TRBV6-1	TGTGCCAGCAGTGACCCGAAGGATTACTACGAGCAGTACTTC	CASSDPKDYYEQYF
NA	NA	TRBJ2-1	TRBV19	TGTGCCAGTAGTATGAAGGGGCCCCCCTACAATGAGCAGTTCTTC	CASSMKGPPYNEQFF
NA	NA	TRBJ2-2	TRBV7-9	TGTGCCAGCAGCTTTTGGGACACCGGGGAGCTGTTTTTT	CASSFWDTGELFF
TRBD2	NA	TRBJ2-3	TRBV5-1	TGCGCCAGCAGCTTGGGGCTAGCGGGGAACCTCCTGCTAACAGATACGCAGTATTTT	CASSLGLAGNLLLTDTQYF
NA	NA	TRBJ1-3	TRBV4-3	TGCGCCAGCAGCCAAGATCCGCCCTTTTCTGGAAACACCATATATTTT	CASSQDPPFSGNTIYF
NA	NA	TRBJ2-2	TRBV21-1	TGTGCCAGCACTAAAGGGTACGGAAACACCGGGGAGCTGTTTTTT	CASTKGYGNTGELFF
NA	NA	TRBJ1-5	TRBV7-9	TGTGCCAGCAGCGAACAGACAGGCTTGAGGAATCAGCCCCAGCATTTT	CASSEQTGLRNQPQHF
TRBD2	NA	TRBJ2-5	TRBV15	TGTGCCACCAGCAGAGATCCCGGGGGGGAAGAGACCCAGTACTTC	CATSRDPGGEETQYF
NA	many	TRBJ1-5	TRBV5-8	TGTGCCAGCAGCTTGGGGGATGTTGGCAATCAGCCCCAGCATTTT	CASSLGDVGNQPQHF
TRBD1	few	TRBJ1-6	TRBV7-8	TGTGCCAGCAGATTAGACAGGGCCGGCTCCTATAATTCACCCCTCCACTTT	CASRLDRAGSYNSPLHF
NA	NA	TRBJ2-1	TRBV5-4	TGTGCCAGCAGCTTGGGACCGGGGAGCTCCTACAATGAGCAGTTCTTC	CASSLGPGSSYNEQFF
NA	NA	TRBJ1-1	TRBV19	TGTGCCAGTAGTATAGCCGGGTCTGAAGCTTTCTTT	CASSIAGSEAFF
TRBD1	NA	TRBJ1-3	TRBV7-9	TGTGCCAGCAGCGGGACAGGGTTAGGAAACACCATATATTTT	CASSGTGLGNTIYF
NA	NA	TRBJ1-5	TRBV4-3	TGCGCCAGCAGCCAGGGAGGCAATCAGCCCCAGCATTTT	CASSQGGNQPQHF
TRBD2	NA	TRBJ2-1	TRBV4-1	TGCGCCAGCAGCCAAGATAGGGGTATGACTAGCGGGGGGGCTCGGAATGAGCAGTTCTTC	CASSQDRGMTSGGARNEQFF
TRBD1	NA	TRBJ1-5	TRBV30	TGTGCCTGGAGTGGAGGGACAGCCGGTAATCAGCCCCAGCATTTT	CAWSGGTAGNQPQHF
TRBD2	NA	TRBJ2-5	TRBV5-1	TGCGCCAGCAGCGAATCTAGCGGGGGCGCGACCAGGACCCAGTACTTC	CASSESSGGATRTQYF
NA	few	TRBJ1-3	TRBV15	TGTGCCACCAGCAGAGGAGTAGTAGGGCATGGAAACACCATATATTTT	CATSRGVVGHGNTIYF
NA	NA	TRBJ1-1	TRBV5-4	TGTGCCAGCAGCTCGCTGACACGCCAGGACACTGAAGCTTTCTTT	CASSSLTRQDTEAFF
NA	NA	TRBJ1-1	TRBV14	TGTGCCAGCAGCACAACCCAGGGCTGGACTGAAGCTTTCTTT	CASSTTQGWTEAFF
TRBD1	NA	TRBJ1-2	TRBV10-3	TGTGCCATCAGTATAGGGACAGGCCGGAAATATGGCTACACCTTC	CAISIGTGRKYGYTF
TRBD1	NA	TRBJ2-7	TRBV5-6	TGTGCCAGCAGTCGCCGGGACAGATCGTACGAGCAGTACTTC	CASSRRDRSYEQYF
NA	NA	TRBJ1-1	TRBV5-6	TGTGCCAGCAGGGAATGGGACCGTGAGTCAGGCGCTTTCTTT	CASREWDRESGAFF
TRBD2	NA	TRBJ2-3	TRBV28	TGTGCCAGCTTTTTAAGCGGGGTTGGCACAGATACGCAGTATTTT	CASFLSGVGTDTQYF
NA	NA	TRBJ2-2	TRBV7-2	TGTGCCAGCAGTGAGTTCGGAACCGGGGAGCTGTTTTTT	CASSEFGTGELFF
TRBD1	NA	TRBJ1-2	TRBV4-1	TGCGCCAGCAGCCAAGACGGACAGGGTCGTAGTACCTACACCTTC	CASSQDGQGRSTYTF
NA	NA	TRBJ1-5	TRBV10-3	TGTGCCATCAGTGGATTGCCGGGGACGGGTCAGCCCCAGCATTTT	CAISGLPGTGQPQHF
NA	NA	TRBJ2-1	TRBV11-3	TGTGCCAGCAGCTTGGGGGACGGGGGGCCCCGCTACAATGAGCAGTTCTTC	CASSLGDGGPRYNEQFF
TRBD1	NA	TRBJ1-3	TRBV9	TGTGCCAGCAGCGTAGCTAGGGGGCAGAGCTCTGGAAACACCATATATTTT	CASSVARGQSSGNTIYF
TRBD1	NA	TRBJ2-7	TRBV3-1/TRBV3-2	TGTGCCAGCAGCCCCGGACAGGGGTGGGGCGAGCAGTACTTC	CASSPGQGWGEQYF
NA	NA	TRBJ1-2	TRBV19	TGTGCCAGTAGTATGCTTGGCGGCGGCCAGGGCGGTGGCTACACCTTC	CASSMLGGGQGGGYTF
TRBD2	NA	TRBJ2-5	TRBV15	TGTGCCACCAGCAGCCGGCCATTTCCGGGGACTAGCCAGGAGACCCAGTACTTC	CATSSRPFPGTSQETQYF
NA	NA	TRBJ2-1	TRBV11-2	TGTGCCAGCAGCATAACCCCTGGGGGTGAGCAGTTCTTC	CASSITPGGEQFF
NA	NA	TRBJ1-1	TRBV6-1	TGTGCCAGCAGTGAAGCGCTGGGGCAGTACACTGAAGCTTTCTTT	CASSEALGQYTEAFF
TRBD1	NA	TRBJ2-4	TRBV5-4	TGTGCCAGCAGCTTAGACAGGGAAGCGCAAAACATTCAGTACTTC	CASSLDREAQNIQYF
NA	NA	TRBJ1-2	TRBV6-5	TGTGCCAGCAGCTCCAGACAGTATGGCTACACCTTC	CASSSRQYGYTF
NA	few	TRBJ1-2	TRBV18	TGTGCCAGCTCACCGGGGACCCCACTGTATGGCTACACCTTC	CASSPGTPLYGYTF
NA	NA	TRBJ2-7	TRBV7-2	TGTGCCAGCAGCTCGACGTTTGGTCGACCCCGGAGCTCCTACGAGCAGTACTTC	CASSSTFGRPRSSYEQYF
NA	NA	TRBJ2-7	TRBV6-5	TGTGCCAGCAGTTACGCCCCCTCGCCCTCCTACGAGCAGTACTTC	CASSYAPSPSYEQYF
NA	NA	TRBJ1-4	TRBV18	TGTGCCAGCTCACCGACTGATGAAAAACTGTTTTTT	CASSPTDEKLFF
NA	NA	TRBJ1-1	TRBV7-9	TGTGCCAGCAGCGGGCCAGGGGACACTGAAGCTTTCTTT	CASSGPGDTEAFF
NA	few	TRBJ2-6	TRBV28	TGTGCCAGCAGTTTCGAGCACTCTGGGGCCAACGTCCTGACTTTC	CASSFEHSGANVLTF
NA	few	TRBJ2-2	TRBV13	TGTGCCAGCAGCTTAGCTCCTGGGGCGCCCAGCACCGGGGAGCTGTTTTTT	CASSLAPGAPSTGELFF
NA	NA	TRBJ1-1	TRBV9	TGTGCCAGCAGCGTAGGGGCAGATAACACTGAAGCTTTCTTT	CASSVGADNTEAFF
NA	once	TRBJ1-2	TRBV15	TGTGCCACCAGCAGAGACAACTATGGCTACACCTTC	CATSRDNYGYTF